The entry below gives a single T cell receptor (beta chain) sequence along with its context. The germline V gene encodes CDR1 MNHEY and CDR2 SMNVEV (reference sequence). Trimming removed 5 bases at V and 0 bases at J, with 11 bases between. The CDR3 is 15 amino acids. These data are taken from a study of blood T cell repertoires in COVID-19. Overall study context: Nucleic acid was either cDNA or gDNA, and it came from T cells, B-cell-depleted T cells, or PBMCs.

Under the authors' procedure: Amplification from reference gene primers served as the basis for estimated nucleated cell counts. The assay was immunoSEQ multiplex PCR, and TCRdb's table has in-frame clones only and misses some. D and trimming come from the DNA, and the V and J calls and clone size come from that table. The repertoire includes about 160,000 clones, 79% of them detected once, and around 8.1% sits in the top ten. The source is a woman aged 55-69 years with COVID-19, enrolled during active disease. The rearrangement uses TRBV27 and TRBJ2-1, with a tentative D call TRBD2 (5 bases). Sequenced: peripheral blood. The CDR3 sequence: CASSGSGVSYNEQFF. CDR3 sequence (DNA): TGTGCCAGCAGTGGGAGCGGAGTCTCCTACAATGAGCAGTTCTTC.